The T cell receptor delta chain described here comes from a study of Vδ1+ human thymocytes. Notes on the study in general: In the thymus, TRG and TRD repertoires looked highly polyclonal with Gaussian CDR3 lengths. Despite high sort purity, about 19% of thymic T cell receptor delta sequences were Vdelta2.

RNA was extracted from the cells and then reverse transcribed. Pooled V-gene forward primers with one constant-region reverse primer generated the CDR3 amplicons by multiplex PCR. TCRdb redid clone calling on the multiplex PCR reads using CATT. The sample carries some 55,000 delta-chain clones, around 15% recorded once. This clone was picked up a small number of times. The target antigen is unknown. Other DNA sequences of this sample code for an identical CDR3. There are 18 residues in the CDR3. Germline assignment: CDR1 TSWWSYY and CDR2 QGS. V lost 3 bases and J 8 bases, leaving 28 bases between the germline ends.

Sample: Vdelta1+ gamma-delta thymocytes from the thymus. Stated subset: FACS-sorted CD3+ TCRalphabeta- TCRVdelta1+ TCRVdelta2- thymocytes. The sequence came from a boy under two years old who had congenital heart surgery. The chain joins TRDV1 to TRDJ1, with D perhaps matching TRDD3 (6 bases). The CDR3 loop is CALGEGLPTFRWGPKLIF. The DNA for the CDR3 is TGTGCTCTTGGGGAGGGCCTCCCTACGTTCCGATGGGGGCCAAAACTCATCTTT.